The clone carrying this TCR beta chain turned up a few times. As yet, its antigen is unknown. These data are taken from a study of T cells in localized non-small cell lung cancer. Points from the study as a whole: Uninvolved adjacent lung had the highest recorded T cell clonality, with tumor below it.

Some clones are missing from TCRdb's copy, which holds only in-frame ones; the method was immunoSEQ multiplex PCR. The table includes about 48,000 clones, approximately 80% detected once. The CDR3 loop spans 12 amino acids. Germline CDR1 is SNHLY and CDR2 is FYNNEI. Trimming removed 1 base from V and 10 bases from J; junction bases left unmatched: 3. This material consisted of peripheral blood, taken before any cancer treatment. The chain carries TRBV2 and TRBJ2-5, with 7 bases that match TRBD1. The clonotype originates from a man aged 40 to 75 with stage I squamous cell lung carcinoma. The CDR3 nucleotides are TGTGCCAGCAGTGAAGGAGACAGGGTCCAGTACTTC. Its translation is CASSEGDRVQYF.